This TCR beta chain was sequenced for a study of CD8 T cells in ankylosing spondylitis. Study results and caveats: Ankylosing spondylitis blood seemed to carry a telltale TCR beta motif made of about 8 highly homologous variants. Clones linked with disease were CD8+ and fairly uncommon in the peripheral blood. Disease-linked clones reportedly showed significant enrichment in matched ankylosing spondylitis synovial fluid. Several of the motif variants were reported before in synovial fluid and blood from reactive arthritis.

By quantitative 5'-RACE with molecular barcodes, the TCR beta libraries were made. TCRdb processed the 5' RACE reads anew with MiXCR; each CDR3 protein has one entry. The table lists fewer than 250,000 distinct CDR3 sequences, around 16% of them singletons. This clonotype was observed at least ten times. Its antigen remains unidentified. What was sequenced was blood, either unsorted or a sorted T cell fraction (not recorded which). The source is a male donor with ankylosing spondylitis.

The CDR3 protein is CASSFLAGDTEAFF. For the CDR3, the DNA is TGTGCCAGCAGTTTTCTTGCAGGGGACACTGAAGCTTTCTTT. This sequence joins TRBV27 and TRBJ1-1; possibly TRBD1 for D (6 bases). The CDR3 spans 14 residues. Germline-derived CDR1 and CDR2 are MNHEY and SMNVEV (reference sequence). Trimming took off 3 bases at V and 3 bases at J, with 11 bases between the two ends.